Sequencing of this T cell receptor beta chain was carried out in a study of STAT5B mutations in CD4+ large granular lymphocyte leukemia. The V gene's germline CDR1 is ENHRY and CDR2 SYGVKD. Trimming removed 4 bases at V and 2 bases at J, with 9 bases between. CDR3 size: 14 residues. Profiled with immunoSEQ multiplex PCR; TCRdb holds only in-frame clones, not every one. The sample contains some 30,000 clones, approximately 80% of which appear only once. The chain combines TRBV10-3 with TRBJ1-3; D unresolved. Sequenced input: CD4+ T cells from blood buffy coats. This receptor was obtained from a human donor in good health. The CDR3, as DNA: TGTGCCATCAGTGGGGGAATTCCTGGAAACACCATATATTTT. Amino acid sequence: CAISGGIPGNTIYF.